The present T cell receptor (beta chain) was sequenced within a study of T-cell reconstitution after alpha-beta-depleted transplantation in children. This CDR3 spans 13 amino acids. Trimming took 0 bases from V and 7 from J, leaving 7 bases between them. Germline CDR1 is ENHRY and CDR2 is SYGVKD. As it was prepared, the TCRbeta library received unique molecular identifiers. TCRdb itself ran the PCR reads through MiXCR, one entry per CDR3 protein. The data show roughly 670,000 distinct CDR3 sequences, with about an eighth seen just once and 0.79% held by the top ten. This clonotype was counted ten times or more.

This sample comprised PBMCs, obtained before TCRalphabeta/CD19-depleted stem cell transplant. This rearrangement joins TRBV10-3 to TRBJ2-1, with unresolved D. The TCR was taken from a girl aged 2 to 10 with congenital amegakaryocytic thrombocytopenia, due to receive a stem cell transplant. The CDR3 spells CAISESMGNEQFF. DNA for the CDR3: TGTGCCATCAGTGAGTCGATGGGGAATGAGCAGTTCTTC.